These 24 T cell receptor beta chains were sequenced from one sample in a study of T cells in Graves' hyperthyroidism and ophthalmopathy. TCR beta CDR3 regions were amplified from RNA. RT-PCR in the first round (using the HTBI primer set) targeted the TCR CDR3. Using its own MiXCR run on the multiplex PCR reads, TCRdb lists one record per CDR3 protein. Of hundreds of thousands of distinct CDR3 sequences in the sample, 30% to 40% were seen once. Material: blood. These receptors were collected from a woman in her thirties or forties with Graves' hyperthyroidism.

This clonotype was picked up a small number of times. The genes are TRBV5-8 and TRBJ2-7; 9 bases line up with TRBD2. This CDR3 is 16 amino acids long. V shed 4 bases and J 0 bases; nucleotides not matched to a gene: 8. Per the germline V gene, CDR1 is SGHTS and CDR2 is YDEGEE. The CDR3 here is CASSQALTSGSYEQYF. The CDR3 bases are TGTGCCAGCAGCCAGGCTTTGACTAGCGGCTCCTACGAGCAGTACTTC.

This clonotype has ten or more counts. J is TRBJ2-5 and V is TRBV7-9, with D possibly being TRBD1 (6 bases). Germline V CDR1 and CDR2: SEHNR, FQNEAQ (reference sequence). This CDR3 has 11 amino acids. Trimming cost V 8 bases and J 5 bases, with 9 bases left between them. CDR3 protein: CASLQGETQYF. The CDR3 nucleotides read TGTGCCAGCCTTCAGGGGGAGACCCAGTACTTC.

This clonotype was picked up a small number of times. This chain uses TRBV14 with TRBJ1-3, with D uncertain. Trimming removed 3 bases from V and 4 bases from J, with 4 bases in between. The germline gives CDR1 SGHDN, CDR2 FVKESK. The length of the CDR3 is 12 residues. The CDR3 spells CASSHAGNTIYF. CDR3 bases: TGTGCCAGCAGCCATGCAGGAAACACCATATATTTT.

Concerning this clonotype itself: Mismatch with germline at one junction end may stem from a read error. The chain is built from TRBV20-1 and TRBJ1-2, with a tentative D call TRBD1 (5 bases). This CDR3 is 11 amino acids long. Germline V gene data show CDR1 as DFQATT and CDR2 as SNEGSKA (reference sequence). The DNA for the CDR3 is TGCGGTGCTAGAGGGGCAAATGGCTACACCTTC. It specifies CGARGANGYTF.

The genes are TRBV5-1 and TRBJ1-2, with 8 bases lining up with TRBD1. Germline CDR1 SGHRS, CDR2 YFSETQ. The CDR3 spans 13 residues. The V segment lost 4 bases and the J segment 8 bases; nucleotides outside the gene matches: 7. Here the CDR3 reads CASSLGQGIGYTF. The DNA of the CDR3 is TGCGCCAGCAGCCTAGGACAGGGTATCGGCTACACCTTC. Looking up the rest from reference TRBV5-1 and TRBJ1-2 gives the full variable domain: KAGVTQTPRYLIKTRGQQVTLSCSPISGHRSVSWYQQTPGQGLQFLFEYFSETQRNKGNFPGRFSGRQFSNSRSEMNVSTLELGDSALYLCASSLGQGIGYTFGSGTRLTVV.

The gene calls are TRBV5-6 and TRBJ2-7; D is unclear. V shed 4 bases and J shed 6 bases, with 11 bases lying between them. Per germline, CDR1 SGHDT and CDR2 YYEEEE. The CDR3 loop spans 12 amino acids. The CDR3 coding sequence is TGTGCCAGCAGCCCCGGGTGGAGCGAGCAGTACTTC. The encoded protein is CASSPGWSEQYF.

The CDR3 DNA reads TGTGCCAGCAGCCAAGACTCCCCCACCGGGGAGCTGTTTTTT. It is translated as CASSQDSPTGELFF. The rearrangement joins TRBV6-1 to TRBJ2-2; unclear D gene. The germline CDR1 and CDR2 sequences are MNHNS and SASEGT. V shed 6 bases and J shed 4 bases, with 12 bases lying between them. The CDR3 is 14 amino acids.

This clonotype came up many times. The gene calls are TRBV25-1 and TRBJ2-7, with 7 nucleotides matching TRBD1. Germline V gives CDR1 MGHDK, CDR2 SYGVNS. The CDR3 contains 14 residues. The J segment lost 2 bases and the V segment lost 2 bases, leaving 3 bases of the junction unmatched. As DNA, the CDR3 is TGTGCCAGCAGTGAAACGACAGGGACCTACGAGCAGTACTTC. Its translation is CASSETTGTYEQYF.

This clonotype was seen at least ten times. The chain carries TRBV20-1 and TRBJ2-7; 8 bases line up with TRBD2. The CDR3 loop spans 15 amino acids. Trimming cost V 3 bases and J 4 bases; bases outside gene matches: 11. CDR1 and CDR2 from the germline V gene are DFQATT and SNEGSKA (reference sequence). CDR3 in DNA: TGCAGTGCTAGTCTGTTGGAGCGGGGGCGGTACGAGCAGTACTTC. Amino acids: CSASLLERGRYEQYF.

This clonotype was found many times. The CDR3 loop reads CASSIPGRPQHF. In nucleotides, the CDR3 is TGTGCCAGTAGTATTCCCGGGAGGCCCCAGCATTTT. J is TRBJ1-5 and V is TRBV19; D not resolved. Trimming pared 3 bases from V and 9 bases from J, leaving 9 bases between. This CDR3 contains 12 residues. Germline CDR1 reads LNHDA; CDR2 reads SQIVND (reference sequence).

The J gene is TRBJ1-2, the V gene TRBV5-1, with D uncertain. The V end was cut by 0 bases, the J end by 5 bases, with 8 bases between. The length of the CDR3 is 13 residues. CDR1 and CDR2 from the germline V gene are SGHRS and YFSETQ. This CDR3 reads CASSLEAKYGYTF. The CDR3 nucleotides are TGCGCCAGCAGCTTGGAGGCAAAATATGGCTACACCTTC.

This clonotype has at least ten counts. With a much larger clone just one base away, this may be a read error. This chain joins TRBV7-6 and TRBJ2-7; no definite D call. V lost 8 bases and J lost 5, with 13 bases in between. Germline V gene sequence: CDR1 SGHVS, CDR2 FNYEAQ. The CDR3 contains 12 residues. The CDR3 DNA reads TGTGCCAGCGGTCCAGGTCGGAACGAGCAGTACTTC. Amino acid sequence: CASGPGRNEQYF.

This clonotype was detected many times. This chain joins TRBV20-1 and TRBJ2-7, with 9 bases lining up with TRBD2. CDR1 is DFQATT and CDR2 is SNEGSKA in the germline V gene (reference sequence). The CDR3 is 13 residues long. V shed 5 bases, J shed 11 bases, and the junction held 13 bases outside the gene matches. The CDR3 DNA sequence: TGCAGTGCTGGGGGTGCTACTAGCGGGCGGAAGTACTTC. Its protein is CSAGGATSGRKYF.

About this clonotype itself: It is likely a read error, because the conserved phenylalanine at the end of the CDR3 is missing. Because the CDR3's place on the DNA is in doubt, the DNA is left out and the CDR3 is given as listed by TCRdb. V is TRBV20-1 and J is TRBJ2-7; TRBD2 is taken as the D call from the table, unchecked against the DNA. Germline values: CDR1 DFQATT, CDR2 SNEGSKA (reference sequence). The CDR3 comprises 9 residues, both ends counted. The CDR3 protein is CSARVALAG.

This clonotype has more than one count but fewer than ten. The germline gene is not matched at one end of the junction; a read error may be the cause. V usage is TRBV7-2 and J usage is TRBJ1-6, with 7 bases fitting TRBD1. CDR3 length: 16 amino acids. CDR1 and CDR2 (germline): SGHTA, FQGNSA. CDR3 in amino acids: CASSQAPQGKYSPLHF. In DNA, the CDR3 is TGCGCCAGCAGCCAAGCCCCACAGGGGAAGTATTCACCCCTCCACTTT.

In this sample, this clonotype turned up a few times. This rearrangement joins TRBV19 to TRBJ2-7, with TRBD1 as a possible D gene (6 bases). The CDR3 totals 13 residues. CDR1 and CDR2 from the germline V gene are LNHDA and SQIVND (reference sequence). V dropped 7 bases and J dropped 0 bases, with 10 bases sitting between them. The DNA of the CDR3 is TGTGCCAGTACCTCGGACAGCTCCTACGAGCAGTACTTC. Protein product: CASTSDSSYEQYF.

This clonotype was seen more than once but under ten times. CDR3 nucleotide sequence: TGTGCCAGCAGTTACGGGCGGGGGGTAGAGACCCAGTACTTC. Translated: CASSYGRGVETQYF. The rearrangement uses TRBV7-9 and TRBJ2-5, with 8 bases identical to TRBD2. The CDR3 loop spans 14 amino acids. V trimming: 6 bases; J trimming: 4 bases; junction bases outside the gene matches: 7. Germline V gene lookup returns CDR1 SEHNR and CDR2 FQNEAQ (reference sequence).

The CDR3 loop is CASSFTNSTYEQYF. Written as DNA, the CDR3 is TGTGCCAGCAGCTTTACCAACAGCACCTACGAGCAGTACTTC. The chain uses TRBV5-5 and TRBJ2-7; D ambiguous. V was cut by 2 bases and J by 2 bases, with 11 bases left in between. Germline CDR1 and CDR2: SGHKS and YYEKEE (reference sequence). CDR3 length equals 14 residues.

This clonotype was picked up many times. The rearrangement uses TRBV7-2 and TRBJ2-7; 7 bases match TRBD1. Germline V gene data show CDR1 as SGHTA and CDR2 as FQGNSA. The junction had 8 bases not matched to a gene; V was cut back by 1 base and J by 5 bases. The CDR3 loop spans 15 amino acids. The CDR3 region has the DNA TGTGCCAGCAGCTTAGACCCGGGACAGCACAACGAGCAGTACTTC. Protein product: CASSLDPGQHNEQYF.

V usage is TRBV6-5 and J usage is TRBJ2-7; D may be TRBD1 (5 bases). Per the germline V gene, CDR1 is MNHEY and CDR2 is SVGAGI. The CDR3 contains 14 residues. The ends were cut back, 2 bases at V and 6 bases at J, with 14 bases in the middle. CDR3 protein: CASSYTSDSCEQYF. CDR3 nucleotide sequence: TGTGCCAGCAGTTACACATCCGACAGCTGCGAGCAGTACTTC.

This chain links TRBV4-3 with TRBJ1-6; D perhaps matches TRBD1 (5 bases). Germline V lookup: CDR1 LGHNA, CDR2 YSLEER. The CDR3 loop spans 16 amino acids. V was cut by 0 bases and J by 6 bases, with 12 bases left in between. The CDR3 coding sequence is TGCGCCAGCAGCCAAGAATGGGGGGTGGGTAATTCACCCCTCCACTTT. It translates to CASSQEWGVGNSPLHF.

The chain has TRBV5-4 and TRBJ2-7, with TRBD2 matching over 7 bases. This CDR3 has 13 amino acids. The germline gives CDR1 SGHNT, CDR2 YYREEE (reference sequence). With V trimmed by 7 bases and J by 3 bases, 7 bases remained unmatched. The CDR3 DNA follows: TGTGCCAGCGGGCGGGAGAATGGCTACGAGCAGTACTTC. It yields the protein CASGRENGYEQYF.

This chain connects TRBV19 to TRBJ1-1, with D tentatively TRBD1 (6 bases). The CDR3 loop spans 14 amino acids. Per germline, CDR1 LNHDA and CDR2 SQIVND (reference sequence). V was shortened by 1 base and J by 4 bases, with 10 bases between the two germline ends. CDR3 sequence (DNA): TGTGCCAGTAGTATAGGAGGGGGGCTCACTGAAGCTTTCTTT. It yields the protein CASSIGGGLTEAFF.

This chain joins TRBV4-1 and TRBJ2-5; possibly TRBD1 for D (6 bases). The CDR3 has 17 amino acids. From germline, CDR1 is MGHRA and CDR2 YSYEKL. V lost 1 base and J lost 0, with 15 bases in between. In DNA form, the CDR3 reads TGCGCCAGCAGCCAAGGGTCAGGGGCCCGGTACCAAGAGACCCAGTACTTC. As protein: CASSQGSGARYQETQYF.